This TCR beta chain was sequenced for a study of early T cells in non-severe SARS-CoV-2 infection. TCRdb called the 5' RACE reads again in MiXCR, with one record for every CDR3 protein. The data contain about 49,000 distinct CDR3 sequences, around 11% of them singletons. The CDR3 has 16 residues. Germline CDR1 is SGHAT and CDR2 is FQNNGV. Trimming stripped 5 bases from V and 3 bases from J, with 14 bases between. This chain links TRBV11-2 with TRBJ2-6, with a weak D call TRBD2 (7 bases). The receptor was isolated from an adult who was a healthcare worker with PCR-confirmed SARS-CoV-2 infection or an uninfected control (not recorded which). The sequencing input was whole blood. CDR3 amino acids: CASSPAGAGGANVLTF. Here the CDR3 DNA reads TGTGCCAGCAGCCCCGCGGGGGCGGGTGGGGCCAACGTCCTGACTTTC.